This T cell receptor beta chain emerged from a study of CD8 T cells in Susac syndrome. While CD8+ and CD4+ T cells were isolated negatively, TEMRA cells were enriched by FACS. Findings and caveats of the study: Clonal expansion of CD8+ cells in Susac peaked in TEMRA cells (and in active patients).

About this clonotype itself: Its target is unknown.

The CDR3 is 12 amino acids. Germline CDR1 reads LGHNA; CDR2 reads YNFKEQ. V lost 7 bases, J lost 2 bases, and 8 bases lay in between. Reverse transcription of about 0.5 to 1 ug RNA was carried out with random hexamers. It was immunoSEQ multiplex PCR that amplified TCR beta CDR3 across 54 Vbeta and 13 Jbeta. Via MiXCR, TCRdb re-called the immunoSEQ multiplex PCR reads, giving one row per CDR3 protein. In the table there are 75,000 to 100,000 distinct CDR3 sequences, approximately 95% of which are singletons. The chain has TRBV4-2 and TRBJ1-1; weak D call: TRBD1 (5 bases). The specimen was CD8+ T cells from PBMCs. This receptor was taken from a human donor with Susac syndrome. The chain's CDR3 is CASNQGNTEAFF. In DNA form, the CDR3 reads TGTGCCAGCAACCAGGGAAACACTGAAGCTTTCTTT.